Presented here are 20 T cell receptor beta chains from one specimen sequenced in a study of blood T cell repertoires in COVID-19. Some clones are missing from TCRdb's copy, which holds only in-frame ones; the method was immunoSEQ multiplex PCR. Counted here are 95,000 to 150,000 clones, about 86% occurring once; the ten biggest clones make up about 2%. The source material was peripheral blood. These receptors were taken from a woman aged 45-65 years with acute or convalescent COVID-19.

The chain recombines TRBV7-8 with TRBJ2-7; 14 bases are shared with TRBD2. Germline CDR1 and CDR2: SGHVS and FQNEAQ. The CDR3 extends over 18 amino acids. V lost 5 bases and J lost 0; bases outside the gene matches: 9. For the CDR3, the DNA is TGTGCCAGCAGCCGAGCACGGGGACTAGCGGGGGTCTCCTACGAGCAGTACTTC. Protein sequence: CASSRARGLAGVSYEQYF. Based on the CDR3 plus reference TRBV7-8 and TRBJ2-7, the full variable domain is GAGVSQSPRYKVAKRGQDVALRCDPISGHVSLFWYQQALGQGPEFLTYFQNEAQLDKSGLPSDRFFAERPEGSVSTLKIQRTQQEDSAVYLCASSRARGLAGVSYEQYFGPGTRLTVT.

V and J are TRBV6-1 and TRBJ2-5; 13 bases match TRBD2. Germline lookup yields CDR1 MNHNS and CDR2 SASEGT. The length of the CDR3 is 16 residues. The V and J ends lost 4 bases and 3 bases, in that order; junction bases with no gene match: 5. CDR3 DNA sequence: TGTGCCAGCAGTGGAGGACTAGCGGGGGAAAAAGAGACCCAGTACTTC. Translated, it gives CASSGGLAGEKETQYF.

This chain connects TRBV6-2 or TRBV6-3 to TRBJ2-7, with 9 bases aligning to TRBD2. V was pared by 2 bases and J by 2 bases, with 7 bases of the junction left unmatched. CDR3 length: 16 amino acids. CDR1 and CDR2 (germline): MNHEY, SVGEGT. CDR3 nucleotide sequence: TGTGCCAGCAGTTACACGACTAGCGGTCCAACCTACGAGCAGTACTTC. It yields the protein CASSYTTSGPTYEQYF.

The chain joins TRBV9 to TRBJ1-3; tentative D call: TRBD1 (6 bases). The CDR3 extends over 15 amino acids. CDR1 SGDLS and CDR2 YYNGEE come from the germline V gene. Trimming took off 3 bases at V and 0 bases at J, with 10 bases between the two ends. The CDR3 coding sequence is TGTGCCAGCAGCGGGGGGCGAGACTCTGGAAACACCATATATTTT. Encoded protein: CASSGGRDSGNTIYF. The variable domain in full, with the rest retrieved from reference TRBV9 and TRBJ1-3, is DSGVTQTPKHLITATGQRVTLRCSPRSGDLSVYWYQQSLDQGLQFLIQYYNGEERAKGNILERFSAQQFPDLHSELNLSSLELGDSALYFCASSGGRDSGNTIYFGEGSWLTVV.

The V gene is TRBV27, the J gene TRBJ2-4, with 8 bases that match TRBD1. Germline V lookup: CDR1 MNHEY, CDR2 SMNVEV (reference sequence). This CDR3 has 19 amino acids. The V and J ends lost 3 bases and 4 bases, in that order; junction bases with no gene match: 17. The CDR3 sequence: CASSFGGLTGAYSKNIQYF. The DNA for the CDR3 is TGTGCCAGCAGTTTTGGTGGGTTGACAGGGGCCTACTCAAAAAACATTCAGTACTTC.

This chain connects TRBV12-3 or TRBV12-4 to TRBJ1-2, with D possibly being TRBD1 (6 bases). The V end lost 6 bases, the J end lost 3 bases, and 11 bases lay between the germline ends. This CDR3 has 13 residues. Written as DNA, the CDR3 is TGTGCCAGCAGCCCTGGGACACACTATGGCTACACCTTC. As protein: CASSPGTHYGYTF.

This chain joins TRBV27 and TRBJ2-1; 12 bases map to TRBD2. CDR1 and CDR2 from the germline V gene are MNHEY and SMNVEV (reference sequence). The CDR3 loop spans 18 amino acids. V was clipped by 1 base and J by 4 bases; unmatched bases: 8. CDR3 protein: CASSLFLAGGLVYNEQFF. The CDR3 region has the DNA TGTGCCAGCAGTTTATTCCTAGCGGGAGGGTTGGTTTACAATGAGCAGTTCTTC.

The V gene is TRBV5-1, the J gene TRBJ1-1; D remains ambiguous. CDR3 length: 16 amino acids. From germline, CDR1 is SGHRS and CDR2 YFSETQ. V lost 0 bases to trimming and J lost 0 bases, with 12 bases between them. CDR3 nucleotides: TGCGCCAGCAGCTTGGCCAGTTCAGGATTGAACACTGAAGCTTTCTTT. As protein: CASSLASSGLNTEAFF.

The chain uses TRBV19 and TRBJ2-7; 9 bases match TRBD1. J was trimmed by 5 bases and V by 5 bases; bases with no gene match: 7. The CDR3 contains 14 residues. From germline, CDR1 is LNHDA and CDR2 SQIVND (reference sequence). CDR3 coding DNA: TGTGCCAGTAGTCTCCGGGACAGGGCCAACGAGCAGTACTTC. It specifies CASSLRDRANEQYF.

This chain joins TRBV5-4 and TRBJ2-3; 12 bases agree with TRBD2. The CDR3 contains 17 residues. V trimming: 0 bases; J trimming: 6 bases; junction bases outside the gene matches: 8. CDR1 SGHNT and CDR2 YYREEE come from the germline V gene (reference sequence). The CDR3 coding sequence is TGTGCCAGCAGCTTGGCGGCGGCTAGCGGGGGGGCCGATACGCAGTATTTT. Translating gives CASSLAAASGGADTQYF.

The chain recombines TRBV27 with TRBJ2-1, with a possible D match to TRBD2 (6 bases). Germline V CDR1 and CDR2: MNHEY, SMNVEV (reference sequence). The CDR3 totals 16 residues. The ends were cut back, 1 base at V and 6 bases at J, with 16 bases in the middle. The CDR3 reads CASSLLGGAQANEQFF. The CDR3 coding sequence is TGTGCCAGCAGTTTATTGGGCGGGGCCCAGGCCAATGAGCAGTTCTTC.

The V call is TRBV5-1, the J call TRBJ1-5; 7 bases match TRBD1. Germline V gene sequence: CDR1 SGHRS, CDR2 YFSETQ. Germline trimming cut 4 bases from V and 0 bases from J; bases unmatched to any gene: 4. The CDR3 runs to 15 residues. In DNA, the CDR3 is TGCGCCAGCAGCCCGGGGACAGATAGCAATCAGCCCCAGCATTTT. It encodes CASSPGTDSNQPQHF.

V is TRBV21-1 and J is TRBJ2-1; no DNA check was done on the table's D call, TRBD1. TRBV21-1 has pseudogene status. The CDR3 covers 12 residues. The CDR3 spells CASSKDSGLKFF. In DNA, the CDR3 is TGTGCCAGCAGCAAAGACTCAGGTTTGAAGTTCTTC.

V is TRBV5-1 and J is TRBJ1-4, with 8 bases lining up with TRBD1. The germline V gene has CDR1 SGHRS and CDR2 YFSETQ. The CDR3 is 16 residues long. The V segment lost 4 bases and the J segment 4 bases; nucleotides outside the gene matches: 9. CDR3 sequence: CASSPINRGVNEKLFF. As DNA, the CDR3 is TGCGCCAGCAGCCCTATTAACAGGGGGGTTAATGAAAAACTGTTTTTT.

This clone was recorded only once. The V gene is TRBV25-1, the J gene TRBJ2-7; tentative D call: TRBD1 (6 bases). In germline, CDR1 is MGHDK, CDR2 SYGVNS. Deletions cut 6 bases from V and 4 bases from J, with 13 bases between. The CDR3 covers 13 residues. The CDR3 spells CASSDTGTYEQYF. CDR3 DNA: TGTGCCAGCAGCGACACAGGGACATACGAGCAGTACTTC.

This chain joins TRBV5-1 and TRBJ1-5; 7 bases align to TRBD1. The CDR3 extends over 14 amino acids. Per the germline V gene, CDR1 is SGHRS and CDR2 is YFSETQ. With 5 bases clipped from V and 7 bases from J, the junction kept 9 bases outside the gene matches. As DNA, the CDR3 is TGCGCCAGCAGTCCAGGGGGAGAGCGGCAGCCCCAGCATTTT. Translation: CASSPGGERQPQHF.

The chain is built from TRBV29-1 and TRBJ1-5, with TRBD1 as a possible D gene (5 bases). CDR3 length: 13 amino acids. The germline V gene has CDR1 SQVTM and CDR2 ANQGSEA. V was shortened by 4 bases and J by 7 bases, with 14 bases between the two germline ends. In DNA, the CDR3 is TGCAGCGTTGGCTCGGGGGGGGTACAGCCCCAGCATTTT. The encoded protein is CSVGSGGVQPQHF. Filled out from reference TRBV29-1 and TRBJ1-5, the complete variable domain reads SAVISQKPSRDICQRGTSLTIQCQVDSQVTMMFWYRQQPGQSLTLIATANQGSEATYESGFVIDKFPISRPNLTFSTLTVSNMSPEDSSIYLCSVGSGGVQPQHFGDGTRLSIL.

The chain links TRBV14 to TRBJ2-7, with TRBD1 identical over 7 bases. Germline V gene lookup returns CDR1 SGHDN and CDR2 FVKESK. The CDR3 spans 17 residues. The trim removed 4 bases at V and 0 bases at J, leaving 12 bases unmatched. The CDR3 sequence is CASSRNTGQRSSYEQYF. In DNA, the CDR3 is TGTGCCAGCAGCCGGAATACGGGACAGCGCAGCTCCTACGAGCAGTACTTC.

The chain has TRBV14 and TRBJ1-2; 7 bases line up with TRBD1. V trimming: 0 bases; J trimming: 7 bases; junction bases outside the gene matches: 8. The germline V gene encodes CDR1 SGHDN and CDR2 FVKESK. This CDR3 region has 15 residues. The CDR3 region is CASSQDRAKGAGYTF. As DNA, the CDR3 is TGTGCCAGCAGCCAAGATAGGGCGAAGGGGGCTGGCTACACCTTC.

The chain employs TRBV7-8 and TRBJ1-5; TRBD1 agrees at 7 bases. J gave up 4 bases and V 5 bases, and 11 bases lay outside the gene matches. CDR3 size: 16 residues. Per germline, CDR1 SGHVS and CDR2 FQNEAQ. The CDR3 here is CASSNQGQTLNQPQHF. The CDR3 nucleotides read TGTGCCAGCAGCAACCAGGGACAGACTCTAAATCAGCCCCAGCATTTT.